The 7 T cell receptor beta chains presented below share a single source sample, sequenced in a study of early T cells in non-severe SARS-CoV-2 infection. TCRdb passed the 5' RACE reads through MiXCR, listing each CDR3 protein once. The data contain over 50,000 distinct CDR3 sequences, approximately 12% of them seen just once; the ten biggest clones take up about 3.1%. Source material: whole blood. The receptors originated from an adult who was a healthcare worker with PCR-confirmed SARS-CoV-2 infection or an uninfected control (not recorded which).

This chain joins TRBV11-3 and TRBJ2-5; 8 bases are a match to TRBD1. V lost 5 bases to trimming and J lost 4 bases; unmatched junction nucleotides: 9. CDR1 and CDR2 (germline): SGHNT, YENEEA. CDR3 length: 15 residues. This CDR3 is CASSVDRVAIETQYF. CDR3 sequence (DNA): TGTGCCAGCAGCGTGGACAGGGTCGCGATAGAGACCCAGTACTTC.

This clonotype was picked up many times. V gene TRBV19 combines with J gene TRBJ1-2, with D possibly matching TRBD1 (6 bases). Trimming pared 3 bases from V and 0 bases from J, leaving 26 bases between. CDR3 length equals 20 residues. The germline V gene has CDR1 LNHDA and CDR2 SQIVND (reference sequence). CDR3 bases: TGTGCCAGTAGTATGGGTTTAGGGGACATCGAGGGGCCTACTAACTATGGCTACACCTTC. It encodes CASSMGLGDIEGPTNYGYTF.

This clonotype was counted only a few times. The chain joins TRBV29-1 to TRBJ2-3; D assignment may be TRBD1 or TRBD2 (7 bases each). The CDR3 is 15 amino acids. The V and J ends lost 4 bases and 6 bases respectively, with 20 bases between them. Germline CDR1 is SQVTM and CDR2 is ANQGSEA. In DNA, the CDR3 is TGCAGCGTTGTAGTGGCAGGGGGGGCCTCGGATACGCAGTATTTT. Translated: CSVVVAGGASDTQYF.

The sample holds many counts of this clonotype. The DNA of the CDR3 is TGTGCCAGCAGCTTTCACAGGGGGCTCTACGAGCAGTACTTC. Translating it yields CASSFHRGLYEQYF. This chain joins TRBV11-1 and TRBJ2-7, with 9 bases fitting TRBD1. This CDR3 comprises 14 residues. V shed 3 bases and J 3 bases; nucleotides not matched to a gene: 3. Germline CDR1 and CDR2: SGHAT and FQDESV (reference sequence).

This clonotype appeared a few times. The chain uses TRBV2 and TRBJ2-3; 11 nucleotides agree with TRBD2. The V gene's germline CDR1 is SNHLY and CDR2 FYNNEI. The CDR3 loop spans 16 amino acids. Germline trimming cut 4 bases from V and 0 bases from J; bases unmatched to any gene: 3. The CDR3 sequence: CASSARLAGSTDTQYF. For the CDR3, the DNA is TGTGCCAGCAGTGCCCGACTAGCGGGGAGCACAGATACGCAGTATTTT.

This clonotype was recorded a few times. V and J are TRBV29-1 and TRBJ2-1, with a weak D call TRBD2 (5 bases). From germline, CDR1 is SQVTM and CDR2 ANQGSEA. Trimming removed 7 bases from V and 2 bases from J, with 12 bases in between. The CDR3 sequence is 13 residues long. DNA of the CDR3: TGCAGCGGTCGGGAAGGCGCCTACAATGAGCAGTTCTTC. This translates into CSGREGAYNEQFF.

This clonotype was recorded many times. The V call is TRBV7-9, the J call TRBJ1-2; D possibly corresponds to TRBD1 (6 bases). Germline V CDR1 and CDR2: SEHNR, FQNEAQ (reference sequence). Trimming took 0 bases from V and 3 from J, leaving 11 bases between them. The length of the CDR3 is 15 residues. CDR3: CASSLAGDTYYGYTF. For the CDR3, the DNA is TGTGCCAGCAGCTTAGCGGGGGACACATACTATGGCTACACCTTC. The complete variable domain, with remaining parts taken from reference TRBV7-9 and TRBJ1-2, reads DTGVSQNPRHKITKRGQNVTFRCDPISEHNRLYWYRQTLGQGPEFLTYFQNEAQLEKSRLLSDRFSAERPKGSFSTLEIQRTEQGDSAMYLCASSLAGDTYYGYTFGSGTRLTVV.